The next 22 T cell receptor beta chains were all read from a single sample in a study of blood T cell repertoires in COVID-19. Generated by immunoSEQ multiplex PCR, the TCRdb table keeps only in-frame clones and is missing some. In the table there are approximately 310,000 clones, roughly 89% of which are singletons. The sequenced material came from PBMCs or T cells enriched from blood (not recorded which). These TCRs come from a man in his fifties or sixties who had recovered from COVID-19.

The chain combines TRBV20-1 with TRBJ1-2; D is unresolved. The CDR3 is 13 amino acids. Trimming removed 3 bases at V and 0 bases at J, with 8 bases between. Per the germline V gene, CDR1 is DFQATT and CDR2 is SNEGSKA (reference sequence). CDR3 in DNA: TGCAGTGCTAGTCCGAGTCCTAACTATGGCTACACCTTC. Protein sequence: CSASPSPNYGYTF.

This sequence joins TRBV20-1 and TRBJ2-1, with 10 bases fitting TRBD2. CDR3 size: 15 residues. Per the germline V gene, CDR1 is DFQATT and CDR2 is SNEGSKA (reference sequence). With 3 bases clipped from V and 5 bases from J, the junction kept 7 bases outside the gene matches. DNA for the CDR3: TGCAGTGCTAGTGAAGCGGGAGGGCCCAACAATGAGCAGTTCTTC. It specifies CSASEAGGPNNEQFF.

V usage is TRBV28 and J usage is TRBJ2-1; 9 bases line up with TRBD1. Unmatched junction bases numbered 7, after V lost 4 bases and J lost 6 bases. Per the germline V gene, CDR1 is MDHEN and CDR2 is SYDVKM. The CDR3 totals 15 residues. The CDR3 loop reads CASSSPGQGPNEQFF. DNA of the CDR3: TGTGCCAGCAGTTCTCCGGGACAGGGCCCCAATGAGCAGTTCTTC.

This clone appeared once. The rearrangement uses TRBV5-1 and TRBJ2-3; 10 positions agree with TRBD1. CDR3 length: 14 residues. After removal of 6 bases from V and 4 bases from J, the junction contained 5 bases not matched to a gene. Germline CDR1 reads SGHRS; CDR2 reads YFSETQ. CDR3 in DNA: TGCGCCAGCAAAACCGGGACAGGGGCAGATACGCAGTATTTT. Protein sequence: CASKTGTGADTQYF.

The rearrangement joins TRBV6-2 or TRBV6-3 to TRBJ2-1; possibly TRBD2 for D (6 bases). Germline CDR1 MNHEY, CDR2 SVGEGT. CDR3 length: 16 amino acids. Trimming shortened V by 0 bases and J by 7 bases, and 16 bases separated the two germline ends. The CDR3 DNA reads as TGTGCCAGCAGTTACTCTTCCCTTTCTCGGGAGAATGAGCAGTTCTTC. Its translation: CASSYSSLSRENEQFF.

The CDR3 DNA reads as TGTGCCAGCTACGGACAGGTGCTGAGCGGAAGCTCCTACGAGCAGTACTTC. Protein product: CASYGQVLSGSSYEQYF. The chain joins TRBV5-6 to TRBJ2-7; 7 positions agree with TRBD1. Trimming cost V 7 bases and J 0 bases; bases outside gene matches: 16. This CDR3 comprises 17 residues. Germline loops: CDR1 SGHDT, CDR2 YYEEEE.

The chain carries TRBV29-1 and TRBJ2-1; 9 positions agree with TRBD2. The CDR3 is 15 amino acids. Germline loops: CDR1 SQVTM, CDR2 ANQGSEA. V was pared by 6 bases and J by 10 bases, with 16 bases of the junction left unmatched. The chain's CDR3 is CSVPTGGRARGEQFF. In DNA form, the CDR3 reads TGCAGCGTCCCCACGGGCGGGAGGGCCCGAGGGGAGCAGTTCTTC.

This chain connects TRBV18 to TRBJ2-3, with 13 bases that match TRBD2. Losses at the gene ends were 4 bases for V and 4 bases for J; bases not matched to a gene: 14. Germline loops: CDR1 KGHSH, CDR2 LQKENI. The length of the CDR3 is 19 residues. The CDR3 coding sequence is TGTGCCAGCTCACTTCGGACTAGCGGGGGCCGAATCATGGCAGATACGCAGTATTTT. The encoded protein is CASSLRTSGGRIMADTQYF.

This clone turned up a few times. This sequence joins TRBV6-5 and TRBJ1-2; 11 bases are a match to TRBD1. Germline V CDR1 and CDR2: MNHEY, SVGAGI. The V segment lost 7 bases and the J segment 7 bases; nucleotides outside the gene matches: 11. This CDR3 has 15 residues. CDR3 in amino acids: CASKFFGQGASGYTF. In nucleotides, the CDR3 is TGTGCCAGCAAATTCTTCGGACAGGGGGCGAGTGGCTACACCTTC.

The chain employs TRBV5-5 and TRBJ2-5; a possible D gene is TRBD1 (5 bases). Trimming pared 1 base from V and 4 bases from J, leaving 11 bases between. There are 14 residues in the CDR3. Germline V gives CDR1 SGHKS, CDR2 YYEKEE (reference sequence). The CDR3 reads CASSLLTVRETQYF. CDR3 nucleotides: TGTGCCAGCAGCTTGTTGACAGTGCGAGAGACCCAGTACTTC.

The gene calls are TRBV9 and TRBJ1-6; no clear D. Germline-derived CDR1 and CDR2 are SGDLS and YYNGEE. The CDR3 runs 16 residues. V was pared by 4 bases and J by 0 bases, with 11 bases between. CDR3 DNA: TGTGCCAGCAGCCAGCTCGGGAGCTCCTATAATTCACCCCTCCACTTT. Its protein is CASSQLGSSYNSPLHF.

This clone was detected only once. The chain uses TRBV19 and TRBJ1-5; D not resolved. This CDR3 has 15 amino acids. V dropped 4 bases and J dropped 2 bases, with 12 bases sitting between them. CDR1 and CDR2 (germline): LNHDA, SQIVND (reference sequence). The CDR3 region is CASSTVTRGNQPQHF. In DNA form, the CDR3 reads TGTGCCAGTAGTACCGTGACAAGAGGCAATCAGCCCCAGCATTTT.

As DNA, the CDR3 is TGTGCCAGCAGCCACCCCCTCTCCTACGAGCAGTACTTC. Protein product: CASSHPLSYEQYF. V is TRBV3-1 (or the pseudogene TRBV3-2) and J is TRBJ2-7; D unresolved. Germline V gene data show CDR1 as LGHDT and CDR2 as YNNKEL (reference sequence). CDR3 length: 13 residues. The V end lost 3 bases, the J end lost 0 bases, and 6 bases lay between the germline ends.

The J gene is TRBJ1-2, the V gene TRBV19; 7 positions match TRBD1. Germline V gene sequence: CDR1 LNHDA, CDR2 SQIVND (reference sequence). The CDR3 is 15 residues long. Losses at the gene ends were 5 bases for V and 2 bases for J; bases not matched to a gene: 8. The chain's CDR3 is CASSAPGQNNYGYTF. CDR3 sequence (DNA): TGTGCCAGTAGTGCCCCGGGACAGAACAACTATGGCTACACCTTC.

V usage is TRBV19 and J usage is TRBJ1-4; no clear D. Germline lookup yields CDR1 LNHDA and CDR2 SQIVND (reference sequence). Trimming took off 7 bases at V and 0 bases at J, with 9 bases between the two ends. This CDR3 is built from 14 residues. The DNA for the CDR3 is TGTGCCAGTACCCCACAAGCAACTAATGAAAAACTGTTTTTT. Its protein is CASTPQATNEKLFF.

The chain recombines TRBV27 with TRBJ2-6, with D possibly TRBD1 on 6 matching bases. The CDR3 is made up of 18 amino acids. Germline CDR1 is MNHEY and CDR2 is SMNVEV (reference sequence). The ends were cut back, 5 bases at V and 0 bases at J, with 17 bases in the middle. Here the CDR3 DNA reads TGTGCCAGCAGTCCCAGAGTCTCAGGGGACTCTGGGGCCAACGTCCTGACTTTC. Translating gives CASSPRVSGDSGANVLTF. Complete variable domain (other parts from reference TRBV27 and TRBJ2-6): EAQVTQNPRYLITVTGKKLTVTCSQNMNHEYMSWYRQDPGLGLRQIYYSMNVEVTDKGDVPEGYKVSRKEKRNFPLILESPSPNQTSLYFCASSPRVSGDSGANVLTFGAGSRLTVL.

V is TRBV9 and J is TRBJ1-6; D is possibly TRBD1 (6 bases). Deletions cut 0 bases from V and 10 bases from J, with 14 bases between. Germline assignment: CDR1 SGDLS and CDR2 YYNGEE. This CDR3 contains 15 residues. The CDR3 loop is CASSVVDSVGSPLHF. CDR3 bases: TGTGCCAGCAGCGTAGTGGACAGTGTAGGCTCACCCCTCCACTTT.

V gene TRBV28 combines with J gene TRBJ2-6; a weak D match, TRBD1 (6 bases). Germline V lookup: CDR1 MDHEN, CDR2 SYDVKM. The CDR3 extends over 17 amino acids. The germline V and J ends were trimmed by 4 bases and 0 bases, with 13 bases remaining between them. The CDR3 coding sequence is TGTGCCAGCAGTTACAGGGAACCTCTCTCTGGGGCCAACGTCCTGACTTTC. This sequence encodes CASSYREPLSGANVLTF.

This chain uses TRBV7-2 with TRBJ1-4, with D possibly TRBD1 on 5 matching bases. The CDR3 is made up of 17 amino acids. Trimming removed 1 base from V and 0 bases from J, with 12 bases in between. In germline, CDR1 is SGHTA, CDR2 FQGNSA. The CDR3 sequence is CASSLVGGAATNEKLFF. As DNA, the CDR3 is TGTGCCAGCAGCTTAGTGGGGGGAGCTGCAACTAATGAAAAACTGTTTTTT.

The J gene is TRBJ2-3, the V gene TRBV7-2; 7 nucleotides agree with TRBD1. Looked up from germline, CDR1 is SGHTA and CDR2 is FQGNSA. V was pared by 4 bases and J by 5 bases, with 12 bases of the junction left unmatched. This CDR3 is built from 16 residues. The CDR3, as DNA: TGTGCCAGCAGCTCACCGTTAAACAGGGGAGTAGATACGCAGTATTTT. Amino acids: CASSSPLNRGVDTQYF.

V and J are TRBV12-3 or TRBV12-4 and TRBJ2-7, with a weak D call TRBD1 (6 bases). Trimming left V 3 bases short and J 3 bases short, with 9 bases between. CDR3 size: 13 residues. CDR3 bases: TGTGCCAGCAGTTTGGTCAGGGGCTACGAGCAGTACTTC. Translation gives CASSLVRGYEQYF.

The chain is built from TRBV24-1 and TRBJ2-1; TRBD2 aligns across 9 bases. This CDR3 has 14 residues. V lost 5 bases to trimming and J lost 6 bases; unmatched junction nucleotides: 4. Germline CDR1 KGHDR, CDR2 SFDVKD. The CDR3 DNA reads TGTGCCACCAGTGGAGGCGGGAGGGCCAATGAGCAGTTCTTC. Translating gives CATSGGGRANEQFF.